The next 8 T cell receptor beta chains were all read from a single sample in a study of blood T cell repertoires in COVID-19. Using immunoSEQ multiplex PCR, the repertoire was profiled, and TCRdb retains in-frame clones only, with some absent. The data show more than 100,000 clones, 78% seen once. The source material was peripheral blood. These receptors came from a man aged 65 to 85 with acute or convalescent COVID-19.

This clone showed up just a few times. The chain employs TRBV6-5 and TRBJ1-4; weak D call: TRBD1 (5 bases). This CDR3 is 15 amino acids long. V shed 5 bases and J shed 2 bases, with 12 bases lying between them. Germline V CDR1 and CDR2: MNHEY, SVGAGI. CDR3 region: CASSRSGVTNEKLFF. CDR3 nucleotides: TGTGCCAGCAGTCGTTCGGGGGTCACTAATGAAAAACTGTTTTTT.

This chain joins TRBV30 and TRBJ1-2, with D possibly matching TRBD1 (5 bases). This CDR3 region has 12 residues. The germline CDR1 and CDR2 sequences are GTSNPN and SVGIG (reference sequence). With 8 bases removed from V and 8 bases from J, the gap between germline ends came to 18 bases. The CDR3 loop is CARDLRGAGYTF. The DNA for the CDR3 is TGTGCCCGGGACCTCCGGGGAGCCGGCTACACCTTC.

This CDR3 is CSGGGSSYEQYF. The CDR3, as DNA: TGCAGCGGCGGGGGGAGCTCCTACGAGCAGTACTTC. The J gene is TRBJ2-7, the V gene TRBV29-1, with TRBD2 matching over 8 bases. Trimming cost V 7 bases and J 0 bases; bases outside gene matches: 2. Per the germline V gene, CDR1 is SQVTM and CDR2 is ANQGSEA. The CDR3 runs 12 residues.

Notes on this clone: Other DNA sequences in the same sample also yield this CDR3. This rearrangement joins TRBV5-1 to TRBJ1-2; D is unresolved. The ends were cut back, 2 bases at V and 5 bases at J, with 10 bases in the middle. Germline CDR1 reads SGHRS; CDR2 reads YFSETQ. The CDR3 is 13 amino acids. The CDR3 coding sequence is TGCGCCAGCAGCTTAGGCGGGGTTTATGGCTACACCTTC. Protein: CASSLGGVYGYTF.

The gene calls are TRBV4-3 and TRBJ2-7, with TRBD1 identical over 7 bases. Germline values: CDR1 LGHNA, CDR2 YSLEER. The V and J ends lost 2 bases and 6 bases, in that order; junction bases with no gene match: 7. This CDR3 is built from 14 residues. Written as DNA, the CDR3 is TGCGCCAGCAGCCAACTGGGACAGTTCGGCGAGCAGTACTTC. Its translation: CASSQLGQFGEQYF.

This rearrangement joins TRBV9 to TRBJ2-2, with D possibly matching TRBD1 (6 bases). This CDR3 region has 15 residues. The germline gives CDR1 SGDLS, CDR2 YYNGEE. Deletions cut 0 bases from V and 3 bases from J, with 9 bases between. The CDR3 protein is CASSVAGVDTGELFF. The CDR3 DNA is TGTGCCAGCAGCGTAGCAGGGGTGGACACCGGGGAGCTGTTTTTT.

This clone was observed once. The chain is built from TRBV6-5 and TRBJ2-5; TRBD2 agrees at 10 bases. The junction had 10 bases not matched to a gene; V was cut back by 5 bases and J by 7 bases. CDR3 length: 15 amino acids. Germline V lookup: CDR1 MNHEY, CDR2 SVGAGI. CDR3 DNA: TGTGCCAGCAGTCAAAGCGGGGGGGGCGTGAGGACCCAGTACTTC. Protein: CASSQSGGGVRTQYF.

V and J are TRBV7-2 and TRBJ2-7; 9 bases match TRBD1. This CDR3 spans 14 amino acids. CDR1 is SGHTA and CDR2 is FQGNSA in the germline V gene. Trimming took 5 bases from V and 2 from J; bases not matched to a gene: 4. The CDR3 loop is CASSPRTGAYEQYF. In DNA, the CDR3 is TGTGCCAGCAGCCCCCGGACAGGGGCCTACGAGCAGTACTTC. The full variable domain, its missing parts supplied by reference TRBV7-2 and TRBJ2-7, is GAGVSQSPSNKVTEKGKDVELRCDPISGHTALYWYRQSLGQGLEFLIYFQGNSAPDKSGLPSDRFSAERTGGSVSTLTIQRTQQEDSAVYLCASSPRTGAYEQYFGPGTRLTVT.